This T cell receptor beta chain was obtained from a study of identical twins (TCRdb year 2016). Regarding the complete study: To test whether fetal clonotypes persist, this study deep-sequenced TCR alpha and beta repertoires from monozygotic twins, from unrelated adults of various ages, and from cord blood. To rule out contamination, the twin experiments were replicated at different times with different library preparation protocols. Here is what the overall study found, with its caveats: Because the same donors could not be followed over many years, conclusions were based on cross-sectional statistical analysis. Invariant T cells such as MAIT and iNKT could partly confound zero-insertion analyses, though diverse VJ usage argued against this for most clonotypes. Compared with coincidental sharing between unrelated individuals, out-of-frame TCR alpha sequences shared between twins had an excess of sequences with low generation probability. Fewer insertions were carried by abundant cord blood beta clonotypes; a weaker similar trend was observed in young adult naive repertoires, while no such trend was observed in memory repertoires. In beta out-of-frame sequences, excess twin sharing was weaker, because having fewer shared sequences lowered the signal-to-noise ratio. Recombination models systematically underestimated out-of-frame TCR alpha sharing in monozygotic twins but agreed with sharing between unrelated individuals.

Every donor in the study was a healthy Caucasian. Its CDR3 holds 14 amino acids, cysteine through phenylalanine. The retained sequence is limited to the CDR3, 42 bases, with the frame set at the first base. The germline V gene (reference sequence) supplies CDR1 DFQATT and CDR2 SNEGSKA. The trim is 0 bases for V and 1 base for J, with a gap of 7 bases between the germline ends. This clonotype was recorded a few times. Its target antigen remains unknown. One base away there is no much larger clone; base qualities are not given. The receptor library was made with 5' RACE. The instrument was an Illumina HiSeq 2000. A universal primer binding site was introduced by template switching, and a unique molecular identifier was present in the final cDNA, enabling accurate counting of TCR cDNA molecules. Specific primers in the conserved constant-segment region were used to synthesize first-strand cDNA for the TCR alpha and beta chains. To control for contamination, each cDNA library was double barcoded with a SMART-Mk sample barcode plus Illumina barcodes. TruSeq adapter sequences, together with Illumina sample barcodes, were added in two successive PCR steps. Sequencing of the TCR alpha and beta cDNA libraries was done on the Illumina HiSeq platform using custom primers. The paper's processing steps were these. MiGEC processed the raw reads to extract unique molecular identifiers, while MiXCR was used to determine the CDR3 positions. Recombination models were inferred per individual with the repgenHMM and IGoR tools using an EM algorithm. Shared clonotypes were analyzed with the tcR package in R, and sharing was normalized by the product of cloneset sizes. To study raw recombination free of thymic and clonal selection effects, out-of-frame nonproductive sequences were analyzed. The raw public data were reprocessed by TCRdb itself: fastp quality trimming at Q25, MiXCR clonotype calling, in-frame beta chains only. Merged by CDR3 protein, the rows form single entries marked with the most common genes and DNA. These V and J calls derive from TCRdb rather than the authors' analysis. This sample lists approximately 1.8 million distinct CDR3 sequences; more than 30% were detected once. The ten biggest clones cover 0.25% to 0.3% of the sample.

Recombination linked TRBV20-1 to TRBJ2-1; TRBD2 might be the D gene, on 6 matching bases. This clonotype was sampled from a newborn girl in good health. Sequencing used cord blood. The CDR3: CSARDRESYNEQFF. The nucleotide sequence is TGCAGTGCTAGAGACCGGGAGTCCTACAATGAGCAGTTCTTC.